This T cell receptor beta chain was sequenced during a study of T cell responses to AZD1222 COVID-19 vaccine. Points from the study as a whole: No repertoire was sampled before or during the peak T cell response, only after it. White British people made up most donors, females outnumbered males, and clonal diversity was possibly underestimated. CD4 TCRs covered the whole spike, strongest at regions 160-218 and 743-854. Of the AZD1222 recipients, only 5 or 6 were seropositive at baseline.

In germline, CDR1 is MNHEY, CDR2 SVGAGI. This CDR3 comprises 14 residues. V lost 6 bases to trimming and J lost 4 bases, with 15 bases between them. Data came from immunoSEQ multiplex PCR; TCRdb stores just in-frame clones and leaves some out. The table lists 100,000 to 130,000 clones, around 90% of them singletons. For this clone: Its cognate antigen is unknown.

V and J are TRBV6-5 and TRBJ1-1, with D perhaps matching TRBD1 (5 bases). The specimen comprised peripheral blood, sampled on day 0 of MenACWY control vaccination. This TCR was sampled from an adult in good health. CDR3 amino acids: CASRDGEGSTEAFF. CDR3 sequence (DNA): TGTGCCAGCAGAGACGGGGAGGGGAGCACTGAAGCTTTCTTT.